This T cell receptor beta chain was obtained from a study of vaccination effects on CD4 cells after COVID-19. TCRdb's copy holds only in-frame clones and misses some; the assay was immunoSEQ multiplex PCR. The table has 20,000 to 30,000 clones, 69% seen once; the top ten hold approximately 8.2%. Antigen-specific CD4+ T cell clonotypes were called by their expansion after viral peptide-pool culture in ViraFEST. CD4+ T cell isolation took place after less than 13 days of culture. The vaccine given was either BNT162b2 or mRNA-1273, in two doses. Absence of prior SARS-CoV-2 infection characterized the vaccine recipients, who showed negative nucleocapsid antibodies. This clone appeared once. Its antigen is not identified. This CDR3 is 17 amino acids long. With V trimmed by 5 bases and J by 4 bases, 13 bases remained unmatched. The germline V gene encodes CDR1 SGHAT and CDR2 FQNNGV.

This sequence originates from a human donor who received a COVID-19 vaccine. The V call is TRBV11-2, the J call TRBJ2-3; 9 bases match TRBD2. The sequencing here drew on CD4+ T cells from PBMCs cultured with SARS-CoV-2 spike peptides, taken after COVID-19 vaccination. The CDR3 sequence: CASSPVMLAGLSDTQYF. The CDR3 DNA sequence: TGTGCCAGCAGCCCGGTCATGCTAGCGGGATTGTCAGATACGCAGTATTTT.